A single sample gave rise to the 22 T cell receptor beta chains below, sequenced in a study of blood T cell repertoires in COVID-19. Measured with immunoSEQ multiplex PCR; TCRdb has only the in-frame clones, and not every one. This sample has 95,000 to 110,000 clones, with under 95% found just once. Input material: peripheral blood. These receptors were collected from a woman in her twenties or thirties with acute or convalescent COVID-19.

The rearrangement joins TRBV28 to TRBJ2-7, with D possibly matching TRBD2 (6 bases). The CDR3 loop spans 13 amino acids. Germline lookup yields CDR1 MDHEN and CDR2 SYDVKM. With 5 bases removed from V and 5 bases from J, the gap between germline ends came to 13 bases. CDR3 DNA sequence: TGTGCCAGCAGTCCCCAGGGACTGAACGAGCAGTACTTC. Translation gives CASSPQGLNEQYF.

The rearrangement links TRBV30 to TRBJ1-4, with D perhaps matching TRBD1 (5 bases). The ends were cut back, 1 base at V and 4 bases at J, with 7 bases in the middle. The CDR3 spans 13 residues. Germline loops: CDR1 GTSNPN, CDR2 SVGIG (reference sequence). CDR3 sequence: CAWSDRLNEKLFF. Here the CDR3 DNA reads TGTGCCTGGAGTGACAGGCTTAATGAAAAACTGTTTTTT.

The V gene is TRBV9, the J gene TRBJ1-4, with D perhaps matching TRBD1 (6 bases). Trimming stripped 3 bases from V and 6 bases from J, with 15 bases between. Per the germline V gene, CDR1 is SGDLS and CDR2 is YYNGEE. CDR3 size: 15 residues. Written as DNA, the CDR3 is TGTGCCAGCAGCGCCTTGGACAGTTTCGATGAAAAACTGTTTTTT. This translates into CASSALDSFDEKLFF.

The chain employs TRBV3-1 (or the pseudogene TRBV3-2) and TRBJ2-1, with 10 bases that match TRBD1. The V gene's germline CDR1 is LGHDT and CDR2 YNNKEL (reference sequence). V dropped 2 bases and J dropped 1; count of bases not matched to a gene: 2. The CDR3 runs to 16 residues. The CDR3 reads CASSQPGQGSYNEQFF. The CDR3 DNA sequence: TGTGCCAGCAGCCAACCGGGACAGGGGTCCTACAATGAGCAGTTCTTC.

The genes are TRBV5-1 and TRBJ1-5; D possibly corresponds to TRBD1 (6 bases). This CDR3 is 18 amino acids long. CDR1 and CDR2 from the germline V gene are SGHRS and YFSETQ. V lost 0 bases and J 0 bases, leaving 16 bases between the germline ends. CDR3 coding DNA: TGCGCCAGCAGCTTGGGACCCGGACAGCAGTATAGCAATCAGCCCCAGCATTTT. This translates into CASSLGPGQQYSNQPQHF.

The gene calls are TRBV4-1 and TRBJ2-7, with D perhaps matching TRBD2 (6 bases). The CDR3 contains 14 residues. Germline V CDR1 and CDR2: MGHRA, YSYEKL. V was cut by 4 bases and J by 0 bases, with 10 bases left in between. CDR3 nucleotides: TGCGCCAGCAGCCGCGGGACCGGCTCCTACGAGCAGTACTTC. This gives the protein CASSRGTGSYEQYF.

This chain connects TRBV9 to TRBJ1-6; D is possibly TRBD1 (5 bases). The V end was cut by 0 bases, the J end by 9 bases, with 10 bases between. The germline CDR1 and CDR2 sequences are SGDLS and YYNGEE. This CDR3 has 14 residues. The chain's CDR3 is CASSVGTDSSPLHF. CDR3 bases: TGTGCCAGCAGCGTAGGTACAGACAGTTCACCCCTCCACTTT.

In DNA form, the CDR3 reads TGTGCCATCAGTGGGGGGACATCGGCAACCTACGAGCAGTACTTC. This codes for CAISGGTSATYEQYF. The V gene is TRBV10-3, the J gene TRBJ2-7; a weak D match, TRBD1 (6 bases). V was cut by 4 bases and J by 2 bases, with 15 bases left in between. CDR1 and CDR2 from the germline V gene are ENHRY and SYGVKD. CDR3 length: 15 residues.

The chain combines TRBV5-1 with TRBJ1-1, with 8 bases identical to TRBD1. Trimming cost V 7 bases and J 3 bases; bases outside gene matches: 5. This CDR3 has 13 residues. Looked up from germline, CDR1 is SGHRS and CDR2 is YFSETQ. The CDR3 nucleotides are TGCGCCAGCGCAGGACAGGGTTACACTGAAGCTTTCTTT. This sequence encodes CASAGQGYTEAFF. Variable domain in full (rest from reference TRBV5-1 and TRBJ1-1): KAGVTQTPRYLIKTRGQQVTLSCSPISGHRSVSWYQQTPGQGLQFLFEYFSETQRNKGNFPGRFSGRQFSNSRSEMNVSTLELGDSALYLCASAGQGYTEAFFGQGTRLTVV.

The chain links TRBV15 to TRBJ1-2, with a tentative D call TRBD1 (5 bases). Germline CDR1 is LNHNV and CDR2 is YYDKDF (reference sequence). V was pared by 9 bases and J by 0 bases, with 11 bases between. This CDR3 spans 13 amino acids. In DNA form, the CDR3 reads TGTGCCACGGCAAAGGGGACTAACTATGGCTACACCTTC. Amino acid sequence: CATAKGTNYGYTF.

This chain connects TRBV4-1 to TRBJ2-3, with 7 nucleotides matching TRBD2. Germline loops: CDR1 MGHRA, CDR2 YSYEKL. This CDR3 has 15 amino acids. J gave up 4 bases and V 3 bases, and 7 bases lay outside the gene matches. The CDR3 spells CASSHFGRFADTQYF. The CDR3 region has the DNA TGCGCCAGCAGCCACTTCGGGAGGTTCGCAGATACGCAGTATTTT.

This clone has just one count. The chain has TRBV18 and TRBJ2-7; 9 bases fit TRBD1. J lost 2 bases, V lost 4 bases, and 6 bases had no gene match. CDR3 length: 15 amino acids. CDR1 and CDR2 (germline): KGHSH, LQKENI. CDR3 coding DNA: TGTGCCAGCTCACTCGGGACAGGGTTTACCTACGAGCAGTACTTC. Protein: CASSLGTGFTYEQYF.

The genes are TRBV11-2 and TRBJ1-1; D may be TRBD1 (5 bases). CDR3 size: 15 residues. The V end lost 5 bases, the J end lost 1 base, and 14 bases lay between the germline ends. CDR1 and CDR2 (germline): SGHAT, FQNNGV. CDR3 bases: TGTGCCAGCAGCCCGCGTGGGGGGAAGAACACTGAAGCTTTCTTT. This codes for CASSPRGGKNTEAFF.

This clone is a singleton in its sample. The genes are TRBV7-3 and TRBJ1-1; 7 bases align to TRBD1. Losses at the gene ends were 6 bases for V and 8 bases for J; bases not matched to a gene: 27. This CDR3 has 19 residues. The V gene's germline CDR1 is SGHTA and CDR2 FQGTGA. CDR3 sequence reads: CASSFTRAIGGSRGMEAFF. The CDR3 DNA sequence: TGTGCCAGCAGTTTCACCCGGGCAATAGGGGGCTCAAGAGGTATGGAAGCTTTCTTT.

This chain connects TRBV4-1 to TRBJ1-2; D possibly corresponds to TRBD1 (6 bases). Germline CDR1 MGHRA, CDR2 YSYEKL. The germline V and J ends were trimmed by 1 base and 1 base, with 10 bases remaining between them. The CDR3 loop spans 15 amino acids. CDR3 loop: CASSQGDTYNYGYTF. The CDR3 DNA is TGCGCCAGCAGCCAAGGGGACACATATAACTATGGCTACACCTTC.

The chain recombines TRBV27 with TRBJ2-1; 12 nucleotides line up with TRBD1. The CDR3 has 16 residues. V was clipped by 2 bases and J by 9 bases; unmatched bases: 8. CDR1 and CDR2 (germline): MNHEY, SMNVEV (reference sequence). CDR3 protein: CASSLVVGQGAGEQFF. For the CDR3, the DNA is TGTGCCAGCAGTTTAGTAGTGGGACAGGGGGCGGGTGAGCAGTTCTTC.

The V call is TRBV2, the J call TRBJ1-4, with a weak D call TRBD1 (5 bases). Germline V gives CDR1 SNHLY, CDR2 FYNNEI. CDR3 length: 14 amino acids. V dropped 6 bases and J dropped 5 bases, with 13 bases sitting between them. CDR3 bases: TGTGCCAGCAGAGAGACAGTCGAGAATGAAAAACTGTTTTTT. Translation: CASRETVENEKLFF. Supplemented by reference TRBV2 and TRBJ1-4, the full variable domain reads EPEVTQTPSHQVTQMGQEVILRCVPISNHLYFYWYRQILGQKVEFLVSFYNNEISEKSEIFDDQFSVERPDGSNFTLKIRSTKLEDSAMYFCASRETVENEKLFFGSGTQLSVL.

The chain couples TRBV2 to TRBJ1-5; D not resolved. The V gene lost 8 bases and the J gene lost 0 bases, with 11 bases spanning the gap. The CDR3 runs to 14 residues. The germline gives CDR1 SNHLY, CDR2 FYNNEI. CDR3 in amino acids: CASHSEYSNQPQHF. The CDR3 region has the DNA TGTGCCAGCCACAGTGAATATAGCAATCAGCCCCAGCATTTT. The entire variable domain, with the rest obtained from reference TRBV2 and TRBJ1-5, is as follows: EPEVTQTPSHQVTQMGQEVILRCVPISNHLYFYWYRQILGQKVEFLVSFYNNEISEKSEIFDDQFSVERPDGSNFTLKIRSTKLEDSAMYFCASHSEYSNQPQHFGDGTRLSIL.

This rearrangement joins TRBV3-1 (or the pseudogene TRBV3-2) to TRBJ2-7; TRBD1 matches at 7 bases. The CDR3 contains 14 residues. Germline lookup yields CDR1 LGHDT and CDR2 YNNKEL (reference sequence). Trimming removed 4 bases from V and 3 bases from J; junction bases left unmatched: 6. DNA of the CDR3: TGTGCCAGCAGCCGACGGGACAGCATCTACGAGCAGTACTTC. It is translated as CASSRRDSIYEQYF.

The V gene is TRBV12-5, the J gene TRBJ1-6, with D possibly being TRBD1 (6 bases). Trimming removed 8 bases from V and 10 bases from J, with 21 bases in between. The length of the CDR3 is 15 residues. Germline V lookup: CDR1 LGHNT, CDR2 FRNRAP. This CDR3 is CASSEDRIRLSPLHF. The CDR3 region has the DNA TGTGCTAGTAGCGAAGACAGGATACGGCTATCACCCCTCCACTTT.

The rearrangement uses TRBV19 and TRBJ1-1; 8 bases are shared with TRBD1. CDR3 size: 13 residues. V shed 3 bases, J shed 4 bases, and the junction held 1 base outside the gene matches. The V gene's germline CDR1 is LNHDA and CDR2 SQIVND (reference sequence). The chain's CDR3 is CASSIRGPTEAFF. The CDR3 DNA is TGTGCCAGTAGTATCAGGGGGCCCACTGAAGCTTTCTTT.

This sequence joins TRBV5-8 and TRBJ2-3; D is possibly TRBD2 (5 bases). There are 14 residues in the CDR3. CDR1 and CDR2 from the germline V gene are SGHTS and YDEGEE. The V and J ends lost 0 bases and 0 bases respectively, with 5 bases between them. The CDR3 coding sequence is TGTGCCAGCAGCTTGGGCGGGAGCACAGATACGCAGTATTTT. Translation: CASSLGGSTDTQYF.